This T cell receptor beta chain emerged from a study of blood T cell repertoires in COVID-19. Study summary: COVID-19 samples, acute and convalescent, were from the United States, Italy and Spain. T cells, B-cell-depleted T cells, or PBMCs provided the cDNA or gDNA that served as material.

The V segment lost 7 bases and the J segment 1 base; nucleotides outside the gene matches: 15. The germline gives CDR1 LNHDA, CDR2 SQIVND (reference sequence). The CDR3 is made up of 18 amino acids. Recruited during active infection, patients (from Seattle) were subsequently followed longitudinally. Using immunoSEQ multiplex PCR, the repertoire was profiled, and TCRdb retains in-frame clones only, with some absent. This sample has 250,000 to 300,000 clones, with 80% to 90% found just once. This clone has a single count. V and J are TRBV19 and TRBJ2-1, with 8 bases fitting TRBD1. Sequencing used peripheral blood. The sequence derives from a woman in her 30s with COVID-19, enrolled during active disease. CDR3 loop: CASTLGQGAPGSYNEQFF. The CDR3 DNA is TGTGCCAGTACCCTGGGGCAGGGGGCACCTGGGTCCTACAATGAGCAGTTCTTC.